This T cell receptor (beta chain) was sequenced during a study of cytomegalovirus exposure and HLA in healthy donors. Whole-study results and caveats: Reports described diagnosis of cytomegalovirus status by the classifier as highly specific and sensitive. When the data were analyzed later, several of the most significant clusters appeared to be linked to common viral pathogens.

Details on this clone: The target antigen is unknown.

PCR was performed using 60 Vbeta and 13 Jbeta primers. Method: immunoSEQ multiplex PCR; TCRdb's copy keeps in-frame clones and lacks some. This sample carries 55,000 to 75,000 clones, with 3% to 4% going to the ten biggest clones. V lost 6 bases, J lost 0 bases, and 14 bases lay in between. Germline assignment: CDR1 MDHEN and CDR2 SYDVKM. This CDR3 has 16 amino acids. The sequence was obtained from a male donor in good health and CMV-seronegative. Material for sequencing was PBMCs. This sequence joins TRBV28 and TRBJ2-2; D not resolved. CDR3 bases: TGTGCCAGCAGCCCAGACTCCCTCGCGAACACCGGGGAGCTGTTTTTT. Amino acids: CASSPDSLANTGELFF.